The rows below give T cell receptor beta chains drawn from one sample of a study of blood T cell repertoires in COVID-19. Some clones are missing from TCRdb's copy, which holds only in-frame ones; the method was immunoSEQ multiplex PCR. Of around 210,000 clones in the sample, more than 80% are singletons; the top ten hold approximately 8.1%. The sequenced material came from PBMCs or T cells enriched from blood (not recorded which). Receptor source: a woman between 18 and 30 years old who had recovered from COVID-19. CDR3s include the opening cysteine and the closing phenylalanine or tryptophan. The order of the fields is V gene, J gene, D gene, CDR3 protein, CDR3 DNA. The D gene is left open where the match is weak.

>TRBV13|TRBJ1-1|TRBD1
CASSPQGARSTEAFF
TGTGCCAGCAGCCCACAGGGGGCCAGGAGCACTGAAGCTTTCTTT
>TRBV7-2|TRBJ1-4|-
CASSLNQGTNEKLFF
TGTGCCAGCAGCTTAAATCAGGGCACTAATGAAAAACTGTTTTTT
>TRBV19|TRBJ1-3|-
CASSIAGISGNTIYF
TGTGCCAGTAGTATAGCAGGGATCTCTGGAAACACCATATATTTT
>TRBV4-2|TRBJ2-7|-
CASSLKDQGYEQYF
TGTGCCAGCAGCCTTAAAGACCAGGGCTACGAGCAGTACTTC
>TRBV7-9|TRBJ1-4|TRBD1
CASSLDRDREKLFF
TGTGCCAGCAGCTTAGACAGGGACAGGGAAAAACTGTTTTTT
>TRBV7-9|TRBJ2-7|-
CASSLARGDEQYF
TGTGCCAGCAGCTTGGCCAGGGGCGACGAGCAGTACTTC
>TRBV2|TRBJ1-1|-
CASSGSVTENTEAFF
TGTGCCAGCAGTGGTTCTGTAACAGAGAACACTGAAGCTTTCTTT
>TRBV30|TRBJ1-4|TRBD1
CAWSGGGGGKEKLFF
TGTGCCTGGAGTGGGGGAGGAGGGGGCAAGGAAAAACTGTTTTTT
>TRBV20-1|TRBJ2-1|TRBD2
CSASTSGGSYYNEQFF
TGCAGTGCTAGTACTAGCGGGGGTTCGTACTACAATGAGCAGTTCTTC
>TRBV12-5|TRBJ2-1|-
CASGNDRSSSYNEQFF
TGTGCTAGTGGTAATGACAGGTCTAGCTCCTACAATGAGCAGTTCTTC